These 24 T cell receptor beta chains were sequenced from one sample in a study of blood T cells in healthy people across ages. A second PCR of 7 to 11 cycles used a sample-barcoded 5' primer and a J-beta primer mix. TCRdb reprocessed the 5' RACE reads with MiXCR, giving one entry per CDR3 protein. This sample has about 970,000 distinct CDR3 sequences; 51% occur once, and the top ten carry about 22%. The sample comprised blood. Receptors originate from a woman aged 55-70 years in good health.

The genes are TRBV11-2 and TRBJ1-2, with 8 positions matching TRBD1. The germline gives CDR1 SGHAT, CDR2 FQNNGV. The V segment lost 5 bases and the J segment 3 bases; nucleotides outside the gene matches: 8. This CDR3 comprises 15 residues. The CDR3 spells CASSASGTGHYGYTF. The CDR3 bases are TGTGCCAGCAGCGCATCCGGGACAGGACACTATGGCTACACCTTC.

The V gene is TRBV4-1, the J gene TRBJ1-4, with D tentatively TRBD1 (5 bases). The germline gives CDR1 MGHRA, CDR2 YSYEKL. The ends were cut back, 1 base at V and 8 bases at J, with 20 bases in the middle. This CDR3 has 17 residues. CDR3 region: CASSQAPNGGGGEKLFF. As DNA, the CDR3 is TGCGCCAGCAGCCAAGCTCCAAACGGGGGGGGAGGCGAAAAACTGTTTTTT.

The table lists this clonotype with many counts. The chain joins TRBV29-1 to TRBJ2-4; the match to TRBD1 covers 8 bases. The CDR3 is 14 residues long. V gave up 7 bases and J gave up 6 bases; unmatched junction bases: 11. Germline values: CDR1 SQVTM, CDR2 ANQGSEA. The CDR3 nucleotides are TGCAGCGCCGAGGGACAGGCCCTTGGAAACATTCAGTACTTC. Translating it yields CSAEGQALGNIQYF.

The rearrangement links TRBV7-2 to TRBJ1-6; a possible D gene is TRBD1 (6 bases). This CDR3 has 16 residues. The germline V gene has CDR1 SGHTA and CDR2 FQGNSA. Trimming shortened V by 5 bases and J by 2 bases, and 13 bases separated the two germline ends. CDR3 loop: CASSPMGTTYNSPLHF. CDR3 coding DNA: TGTGCCAGCAGCCCCATGGGGACAACCTATAATTCACCCCTCCACTTT.

This chain links TRBV9 with TRBJ2-3; no reliable D call. The CDR3 spans 13 residues. CDR1 is SGDLS, CDR2 YYNGEE, per germline. Trimming shortened V by 3 bases and J by 4 bases, and 9 bases separated the two germline ends. CDR3 sequence reads: CASSAVPPDTQYF. CDR3 DNA sequence: TGTGCCAGCAGCGCTGTACCCCCAGATACGCAGTATTTT.

The chain is built from TRBV27 and TRBJ2-1; 7 bases agree with TRBD2. The CDR3 length is 12 residues. J was trimmed by 5 bases and V by 11 bases; bases with no gene match: 6. Germline V CDR1 and CDR2: MNHEY, SMNVEV (reference sequence). The CDR3 loop reads CAAVGRDNEQFF. The DNA of the CDR3 is TGTGCCGCGGTAGGGAGGGACAATGAGCAGTTCTTC.

The chain joins TRBV20-1 to TRBJ2-7, with D hard to call. This CDR3 spans 13 amino acids. The germline V gene encodes CDR1 DFQATT and CDR2 SNEGSKA (reference sequence). Trimming cost V 3 bases and J 3 bases, with 12 bases left between them. CDR3 region: CSASTGRNYEQYF. CDR3 DNA: TGCAGTGCTAGTACCGGGCGAAACTACGAGCAGTACTTC.

This clonotype was counted at least ten times. CDR3 residues: CASGQDNQPQHF. The CDR3 bases are TGTGCCAGCGGACAGGACAATCAGCCCCAGCATTTT. The J gene is TRBJ1-5, the V gene TRBV7-9, with 7 bases that match TRBD1. The CDR3 loop spans 12 amino acids. Germline values: CDR1 SEHNR, CDR2 FQNEAQ (reference sequence). Trimming took 8 bases from V and 3 from J; bases not matched to a gene: 1.

V is TRBV5-1 and J is TRBJ1-6, with 7 bases aligning to TRBD1. The CDR3 runs to 14 residues. The germline V gene has CDR1 SGHRS and CDR2 YFSETQ. The J segment lost 8 bases and the V segment lost 4 bases, leaving 6 bases of the junction unmatched. CDR3 sequence reads: CASSVGQADSPLHF. The CDR3 DNA follows: TGCGCCAGCAGCGTCGGACAGGCAGATTCACCCCTCCACTTT.

The rearrangement links TRBV30 to TRBJ1-1; D is perhaps TRBD1 (5 bases). This CDR3 is built from 13 residues. Germline CDR1 reads GTSNPN; CDR2 reads SVGIG (reference sequence). Trimming cost V 5 bases and J 5 bases, with 15 bases left between them. Here the CDR3 reads CAWLRGSGTEAFF. The CDR3 DNA sequence: TGTGCCTGGCTGAGGGGAAGCGGTACTGAAGCTTTCTTT.

The chain carries TRBV25-1 and TRBJ1-1; D gene ambiguous. Germline V gene data show CDR1 as MGHDK and CDR2 as SYGVNS. The CDR3 is made up of 14 amino acids. Trimming took 7 bases from V and 5 from J, leaving 17 bases between them. The DNA for the CDR3 is TGTGCCAGCACCCCTTTCGGGCCCCTAACTGAAGCTTTCTTT. Translated: CASTPFGPLTEAFF.

This rearrangement joins TRBV6-2 or TRBV6-3 to TRBJ2-1; tentatively, D is TRBD1 or TRBD2 (5 bases each). Germline CDR1 MNHEY, CDR2 SVGEGT. Trimming pared 8 bases from V and 2 bases from J, leaving 13 bases between. The CDR3 totals 14 residues. The DNA of the CDR3 is TGTGCCAGCTACGGGACCGCTACCTACAATGAGCAGTTCTTC. This sequence encodes CASYGTATYNEQFF.

V and J are TRBV20-1 and TRBJ2-5; 8 nucleotides align to TRBD1. The J call may be faulty, since TRBJ2-4 better matches the DNA end. Germline CDR1 is DFQATT and CDR2 is SNEGSKA (reference sequence). The CDR3 runs 15 residues. CDR3 sequence (DNA): TGCAGTGCTAGCAGTTTGACAGGGGCGGGAAACATTCAGTACTTC. This sequence encodes CSASSLTGAGNIQYF.

This clonotype was seen many times. V is TRBV4-1 and J is TRBJ1-2; D is uncertain. V was cut by 4 bases and J by 4 bases, with 10 bases left in between. Germline CDR1 MGHRA, CDR2 YSYEKL. The CDR3 runs to 13 residues. The CDR3 region is CASSPFGGYGYTF. The CDR3 DNA is TGCGCCAGCAGCCCGTTTGGTGGCTATGGCTACACCTTC.

The chain links TRBV7-2 to TRBJ2-1; TRBD2 might be the D (6 bases). This CDR3 comprises 15 residues. Germline CDR1 SGHTA, CDR2 FQGNSA. Trimming left V 3 bases short and J 4 bases short, with 13 bases between. This CDR3 is CASSFDGSIYNEQFF. The CDR3 DNA reads as TGTGCCAGCAGCTTTGACGGGAGCATTTACAATGAGCAGTTCTTC.

The J gene is TRBJ1-1, the V gene TRBV20-1; maybe TRBD1 (6 bases). The CDR3 is 13 amino acids. V was shortened by 6 bases and J by 1 base, with 12 bases between the two germline ends. Germline V gene lookup returns CDR1 DFQATT and CDR2 SNEGSKA (reference sequence). CDR3: CSAQDSPNTEAFF. CDR3 nucleotide sequence: TGCAGTGCCCAGGACAGCCCGAACACTGAAGCTTTCTTT.

The chain couples TRBV7-2 to TRBJ2-1, with 8 bases aligning to TRBD1. The CDR3 contains 14 residues. Germline V gene data show CDR1 as SGHTA and CDR2 as FQGNSA. Losses at the gene ends were 7 bases for V and 5 bases for J; bases not matched to a gene: 7. The CDR3 sequence: CASTYGTGHNEQFF. Here the CDR3 DNA reads TGTGCCAGCACCTACGGGACAGGACACAATGAGCAGTTCTTC.

This clonotype was counted between two and nine times. The rearrangement joins TRBV27 to TRBJ2-6, with 13 bases matching TRBD2. The germline CDR1 and CDR2 sequences are MNHEY and SMNVEV (reference sequence). This CDR3 spans 19 amino acids. The junction had 8 bases not matched to a gene; V was cut back by 4 bases and J by 2 bases. The CDR3 region has the DNA TGTGCCAGCAGTTCCCCCCCGGGACTAGCGGGAACTGGGGCCAACGTCCTGACTTTC. Its protein product is CASSSPPGLAGTGANVLTF.

V usage is TRBV20-1 and J usage is TRBJ2-7, with 10 bases that match TRBD2. After removal of 8 bases from V and 5 bases from J, the junction contained 12 bases not matched to a gene. This CDR3 spans 14 amino acids. Germline V gene sequence: CDR1 DFQATT, CDR2 SNEGSKA (reference sequence). CDR3 sequence: CSWLAGVTLHEQYF. In DNA, the CDR3 is TGCAGTTGGCTAGCGGGAGTCACCCTCCACGAGCAGTACTTC.

The rearrangement joins TRBV10-1 to TRBJ2-3, with a weak D call TRBD2 (6 bases). Germline assignment: CDR1 WNHNN and CDR2 SYGVQD (reference sequence). This CDR3 comprises 16 residues. Trimming pared 1 base from V and 0 bases from J, leaving 11 bases between. This chain's CDR3 is CASSEWGDRSTDTQYF. The CDR3 bases are TGCGCCAGCAGTGAGTGGGGGGACCGGAGCACAGATACGCAGTATTTT.

This clonotype was seen a few times. This sequence joins TRBV7-2 and TRBJ2-5; 11 bases fit TRBD2. The germline CDR1 and CDR2 sequences are SGHTA and FQGNSA. The CDR3 covers 19 residues. V lost 1 base to trimming and J lost 4 bases; unmatched junction nucleotides: 14. This CDR3 reads CASSLVSGFVAGGVETQYF. The CDR3 DNA sequence: TGTGCCAGCAGCTTAGTTAGTGGGTTCGTAGCGGGAGGGGTAGAGACCCAGTACTTC.

This chain connects TRBV7-9 to TRBJ1-1; D call uncertain. Trimming stripped 0 bases from V and 5 bases from J, with 10 bases between. The CDR3 totals 14 residues. The germline V gene encodes CDR1 SEHNR and CDR2 FQNEAQ (reference sequence). The CDR3 DNA reads as TGTGCCAGCAGCTTAGCGGCCGCCTGGACTGAAGCTTTCTTT. Translating gives CASSLAAAWTEAFF.

The gene calls are TRBV21-1 and TRBJ2-3; the D call in the table, TRBD2, was not verified against the DNA. TRBV21-1 is a documented pseudogene. The CDR3 extends over 12 amino acids. The DNA of the CDR3 is TGTGCCAGCGTAGCGGGAGTGGATACGCAGTATTTT. Translating it yields CASVAGVDTQYF.

J is TRBJ1-1 and V is TRBV29-1, with no clear D. Trimming pared 4 bases from V and 1 base from J, leaving 4 bases between. Germline V lookup: CDR1 SQVTM, CDR2 ANQGSEA. CDR3 size: 11 residues. The CDR3 nucleotides read TGCAGCGTTGGGAGGAACACTGAAGCTTTCTTT. Translated: CSVGRNTEAFF.